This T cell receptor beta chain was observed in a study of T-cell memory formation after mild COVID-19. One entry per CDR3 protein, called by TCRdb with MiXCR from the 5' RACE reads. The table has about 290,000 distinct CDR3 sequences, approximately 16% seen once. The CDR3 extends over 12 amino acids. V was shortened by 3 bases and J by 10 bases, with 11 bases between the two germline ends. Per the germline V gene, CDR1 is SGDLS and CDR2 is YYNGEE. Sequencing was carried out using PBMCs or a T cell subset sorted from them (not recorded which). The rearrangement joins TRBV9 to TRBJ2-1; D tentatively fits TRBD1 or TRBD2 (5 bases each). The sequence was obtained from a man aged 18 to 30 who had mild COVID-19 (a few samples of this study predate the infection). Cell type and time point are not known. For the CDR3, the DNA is TGTGCCAGCAGCGGGGACCGATGGGAGCAGTTCTTC. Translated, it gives CASSGDRWEQFF.